A selection of T cell receptor beta chains follows, all from one sample in a study of T cell changes during pregnancy in multiple sclerosis. Clones were read by immunoSEQ multiplex PCR, and TCRdb kept only the in-frame ones, dropping some. The sample contains approximately 100,000 clones, more than 85% of which appear only once. Specimen: peripheral blood, collected in the second trimester of pregnancy. The source of these receptors is a female donor with multiple sclerosis, enrolled in a pregnancy study. The CDR3 runs from the conserved cysteine through the conserved F or W. Each record gives: CDR3 length, clone size, D gene, J gene, V gene, CDR3 DNA, CDR3 protein. D genes are given only for firm matches. Part of the rows lack a size; the others show once, few, many or a class for expanded clones.

>19|.|.|TRBJ2-2|TRBV12-2
TGTGCAAGTCGCCTATTTAAGGCTAGCGGGAGTGAGAACACCGGGGAGCTGTTTTTT
CASRLFKASGSENTGELFF
>16|.|TRBD1|TRBJ2-3|TRBV19
TGTGCCAGTAGTACGGGACAGGGGGATTACACAGATACGCAGTATTTT
CASSTGQGDYTDTQYF
>15|.|TRBD1|TRBJ1-4|TRBV28
TGTGCCAGCAGTCCTCCGGGGACAGGGCGAGAAAAACTGTTTTTT
CASSPPGTGREKLFF
>13|.|.|TRBJ2-7|TRBV19
TGTGCCAGTAGTATTTCGCGCTCCTACGAGCAGTACTTC
CASSISRSYEQYF
>13|.|.|TRBJ2-7|TRBV4-2
TGTGCCAGCAGCCAAGACCAGGGAGGCGAGCAGTACTTC
CASSQDQGGEQYF
>13|once|TRBD2|TRBJ2-1|TRBV28
TGTGCCAGCAGGGCACTAGCGTACAATGAGCAGTTCTTC
CASRALAYNEQFF
>15|.|TRBD2|TRBJ2-1|TRBV4-3
TGCGCCAGCAGCCAAGGGACTAGCGGGAGTGACTGGCAGTTCTTC
CASSQGTSGSDWQFF
>12|.|.|TRBJ2-3|TRBV7-9
TGTGCCAGCAGTTCCTTCACAGATACGCAGTATTTT
CASSSFTDTQYF
>14|.|.|TRBJ1-1|TRBV7-9
TGTGCCGGTTCGAAGACAACAGAGAACACTGAAGCTTTCTTT
CAGSKTTENTEAFF
>14|.|.|TRBJ1-1|TRBV28
TGTGCCAGCAGTCTCTGGACATTAACGACTGAAGCTTTCTTT
CASSLWTLTTEAFF
>14|.|TRBD2|TRBJ2-1|TRBV7-3
TGTGCCAGCAGCTCTAGCGGGAGGCACAATGAGCAGTTCTTC
CASSSSGRHNEQFF
>14|once|TRBD2|TRBJ2-1|TRBV14
TGTGCCAGCAGCCGACTAGCGGGAACGAATGAGCAGTTCTTC
CASSRLAGTNEQFF
>15|.|TRBD2|TRBJ2-1|TRBV2
TGTGCCAGCAGTGAAAGCGGGAGCTCCTACAATGAGCAGTTCTTC
CASSESGSSYNEQFF
>15|.|.|TRBJ2-1|TRBV7-8
TGTGCCAGCAGTTCGTACGCAGGGATTCACAATGAGCAGTTCTTC
CASSSYAGIHNEQFF
>15|.|TRBD1|TRBJ2-1|TRBV29-1
TGCAGCGTTGAAGTGTGGGACAGGGGGGGCAATGAGCAGTTCTTC
CSVEVWDRGGNEQFF
>18|.|TRBD1|TRBJ2-5|TRBV28
TGTGCCAGCAACGATTTAGAAGGACAGGAGTTTTACCAAGAGACCCAGTACTTC
CASNDLEGQEFYQETQYF
>13|many|.|TRBJ2-1|TRBV21-1
TGTGCCAGCAGCACAACAGGGACACCAGAGCAGTTCTTC
CASSTTGTPEQFF
>15|.|.|TRBJ1-5|TRBV28
TGTGCCAGCAGTTTTACAGGCTCGGGTTATCAGCCCCAGCATTTT
CASSFTGSGYQPQHF
>17|.|TRBD1|TRBJ2-1|TRBV14
TGTGCCAGCAGCCAGGCCCGAGACAGGGTTCATCACAATGAGCAGTTCTTC
CASSQARDRVHHNEQFF
>16|.|TRBD2|TRBJ2-1|TRBV27
TGTGCCAGCAGTACCATCCGGGGGGTTTCCTACAATGAGCAGTTCTTC
CASSTIRGVSYNEQFF
>15|.|.|TRBJ1-4|TRBV7-6
TGTGCCAGCAGCTCAGTAGGGGCAACTAATGAAAAACTGTTTTTT
CASSSVGATNEKLFF
>17|once|TRBD2|TRBJ2-1|TRBV5-1
TGCGCCAGCAGCACTCGAGGCGGGAGTAAAGTATCAAATGAGCAGTTCTTC
CASSTRGGSKVSNEQFF
>16|.|TRBD2|TRBJ2-3|TRBV7-9
TGTGCCAGCAGCCGACTAGCGGGTGGTGGCACAGATACGCAGTATTTT
CASSRLAGGGTDTQYF
>15|.|.|TRBJ1-3|TRBV5-6
TGTGCCAGCAGCTCGCCGTCTACCGGGGGAAACACCATATATTTT
CASSSPSTGGNTIYF
>17|.|.|TRBJ1-2|TRBV29-1
TGCAGCGTTGTCTCGGACACAGATTTCACTTCTAACTATGGCTACACCTTC
CSVVSDTDFTSNYGYTF
>15|.|.|TRBJ2-7|TRBV6-5
TGTGCCAGCAGTTCCCCCCGATCGGTGAGGGATGAGCAGTACTTC
CASSSPRSVRDEQYF
>14|.|TRBD1|TRBJ2-7|TRBV6-5
TGTGCCAGCAGGGGGACAGGGGGCTTTTACGAGCAGTACTTC
CASRGTGGFYEQYF
>15|.|TRBD1|TRBJ2-7|TRBV18
TGTGCCAGCTCACCTGCGGGACAGGGAGGTTTGGAGCAGTACTTC
CASSPAGQGGLEQYF
>16|.|TRBD2|TRBJ2-3|TRBV6-6
TGTGCCAGCAGTTACGCTAGCGGGATCTTCACAGATACGCAGTATTTT
CASSYASGIFTDTQYF
>14|.|TRBD1|TRBJ2-5|TRBV7-3
TGTGCCAGCAGCGCGACAGGGTTTCAAGAGACCCAGTACTTC
CASSATGFQETQYF
>14|once|TRBD1|TRBJ1-1|TRBV27
TGTGCCAGCAGGCCGGGACAGCTGAACACTGAAGCTTTCTTT
CASRPGQLNTEAFF
>14|.|TRBD1|TRBJ1-2|TRBV11-1
TGTGCCAGCAGCTACCGGGACAGCGCCTATGGCTACACCTTC
CASSYRDSAYGYTF
>14|.|.|TRBJ1-2|TRBV14
TGTGCCAGCAGCCAAGAAACCAGGAGGGGTGGCTACACCTTC
CASSQETRRGGYTF
>15|.|.|TRBJ2-3|TRBV5-1
TGCGCCAGCAGCTTGGAACTACCCAGCACAGATACGCAGTATTTT
CASSLELPSTDTQYF
>16|.|TRBD1|TRBJ2-7|TRBV6-6
TGTGCCACCAAAAGGGGTATCGACAGGGTCCGCTACGAGCAGTACTTC
CATKRGIDRVRYEQYF
>14|medium-sized|.|TRBJ1-1|TRBV2
TGTGCCAGCAGTGAACCTAAAATGAACACTGAAGCTTTCTTT
CASSEPKMNTEAFF
>14|.|.|TRBJ2-7|TRBV11-3
TGTGCCAGCAGCTCGCGGATCCCCCCCTACGAGCAGTACTTC
CASSSRIPPYEQYF
>12|.|TRBD2|TRBJ2-1|TRBV27
TGTGCCAGCAGCACTGGACTAGCGGTACAGTTCTTC
CASSTGLAVQFF
>17|.|TRBD2|TRBJ2-7|TRBV5-6
TGTGCCAGCAGCGTAAGGGGGTGGACTAGCGGGAGTACTGGGCAGTACTTC
CASSVRGWTSGSTGQYF
>14|once|.|TRBJ2-3|TRBV5-1
TGCGCCAGCAGCCCACGGGAACCCTACCCCCCGCAGTATTTT
CASSPREPYPPQYF
>12|.|.|TRBJ2-1|TRBV9
TGTGCCAGCGAGGGGGCCTACAATGAGCAGTTCTTC
CASEGAYNEQFF
>13|.|.|TRBJ2-2|TRBV2
TGTGCCAGCAGTGGAGGGATCACCGGGGAGCTGTTTTTT
CASSGGITGELFF
>12|.|.|TRBJ2-7|TRBV5-1
TGCGCCAGCAGCTTGGACGGTCGCGAGCAGTACTTC
CASSLDGREQYF
>12|.|.|TRBJ1-1|TRBV28
TGTGCCAGCAGTTTGGCAGGGTCGAAAGCTTTCTTT
CASSLAGSKAFF
>16|.|.|TRBJ2-1|TRBV7-6
TGTGCCAGCAGCTTAGTTCTGAGTTCCTCCTACAATGAGCAGTTCTTC
CASSLVLSSSYNEQFF
>15|.|TRBD1|TRBJ1-3|TRBV18
TGTGCCAGCTCATCTACAGGGGACTCTGGAAACACCATATATTTT
CASSSTGDSGNTIYF
>16|.|.|TRBJ2-6|TRBV5-1
TGCGCCAGCAGGCTCGCCACGGTAGCTGGGGCCAACGTCCTGACTTTC
CASRLATVAGANVLTF